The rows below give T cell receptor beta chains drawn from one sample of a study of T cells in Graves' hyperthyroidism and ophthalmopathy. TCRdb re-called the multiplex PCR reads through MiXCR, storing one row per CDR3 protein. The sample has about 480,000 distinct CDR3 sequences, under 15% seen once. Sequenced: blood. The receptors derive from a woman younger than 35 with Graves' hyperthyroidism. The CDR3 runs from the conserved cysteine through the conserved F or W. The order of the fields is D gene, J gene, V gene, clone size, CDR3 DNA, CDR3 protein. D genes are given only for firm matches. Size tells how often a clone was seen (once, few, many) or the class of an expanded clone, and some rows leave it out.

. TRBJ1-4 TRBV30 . TGTGCCTGGAGTAAAGACAGCGCTAATGAAAAACTGTTTTTT CAWSKDSANEKLFF
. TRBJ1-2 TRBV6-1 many TGTGCCAGCAGTGAATACTCCGGGACTGGCTTTGGCTACACCTTC CASSEYSGTGFGYTF
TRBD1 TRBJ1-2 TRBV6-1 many TGTGCCAGCAGCTTCGGACAGGGCGTGGGCTACACCTTC CASSFGQGVGYTF
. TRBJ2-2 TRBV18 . TGTGCCAGCTCACCATCCAGGGCCGGGGAGCTGTTTTTT CASSPSRAGELFF
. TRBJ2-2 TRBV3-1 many TGTGCCAGCAGCCACCGGTCGAACACCGGGGAGCTGTTTTTT CASSHRSNTGELFF
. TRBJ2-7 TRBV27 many TGTGCCAGCAGTTTAGGGCAGGGTCTAGACGAGCAGTACTTC CASSLGQGLDEQYF
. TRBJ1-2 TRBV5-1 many TGCGCCAGCAGCGGGACGGATCAAGGCTACACCTTC CASSGTDQGYTF
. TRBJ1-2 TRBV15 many TGTGCCACCAGCAGAGATCGTCCGTCCACAAACCGGGGAAACTATGGCTACACCTTC CATSRDRPSTNRGNYGYTF
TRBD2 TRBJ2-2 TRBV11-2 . TGTGCCAGCAGCAACCTAGCGGGAGGGGACGACACCGGGGAGCTGTTTTTT CASSNLAGGDDTGELFF
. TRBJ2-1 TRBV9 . TGTGCCAGTCAACCCCTCGGGACACCTTACAATGAGCAGTTCTTC CASQPLGTPYNEQFF
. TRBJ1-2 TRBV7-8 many TGTGCCAGCAGCTTAGAGGGGGAAGGGACCTATGGCTACACCTTC CASSLEGEGTYGYTF
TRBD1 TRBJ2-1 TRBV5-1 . TGCGCCAGCAGCTTGGCCACGAGGACAGGGGGTGGAAATGAGCAGTTCTTC CASSLATRTGGGNEQFF
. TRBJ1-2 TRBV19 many TGTGCCAGTAAAGCTACAGGGACTTCTAACTATGGCTACACCTTC CASKATGTSNYGYTF
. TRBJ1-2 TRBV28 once TGTGCCAGCAGTTTAGGGACGACGGTGGTGGGGAACTATGGCTACACCTTC CASSLGTTVVGNYGYTF
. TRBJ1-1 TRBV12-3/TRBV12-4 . TGTGCCAGCATCAAAGGGAGCGTCTGGGACACTGAAGCTTTCTTT CASIKGSVWDTEAFF
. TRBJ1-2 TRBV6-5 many TGTGCCAGCAGTTACTTCGGGGGAGGGAACTATGGCTACACCTTC CASSYFGGGNYGYTF
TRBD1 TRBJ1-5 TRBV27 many TGTGCCAGCAGACCGGGGACAGGGTTATATCAGCCCCAGCATTTT CASRPGTGLYQPQHF
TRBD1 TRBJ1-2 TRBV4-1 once TGCGCCAGCAGCCAGGGACAGGGGGCCGAAGGCTACACCTTC CASSQGQGAEGYTF
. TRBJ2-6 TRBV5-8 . TGTGCCACACATTCTCAGGCCTACTCTGGGGCCAACGTCCTGACTTTC CATHSQAYSGANVLTF
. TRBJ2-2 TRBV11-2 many TGTGCCAGCACAGGGGCCGCGAACACCGGGGAGCTGTTTTTT CASTGAANTGELFF
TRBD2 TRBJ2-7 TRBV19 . TGTGCCAGTAGAGAGGGGACTAGCGGGAGCGAGCAGTACTTC CASREGTSGSEQYF
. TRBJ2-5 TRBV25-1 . TGTGCCAGCAGTGAACTGAAAGAGACCCAGTACTTC CASSELKETQYF